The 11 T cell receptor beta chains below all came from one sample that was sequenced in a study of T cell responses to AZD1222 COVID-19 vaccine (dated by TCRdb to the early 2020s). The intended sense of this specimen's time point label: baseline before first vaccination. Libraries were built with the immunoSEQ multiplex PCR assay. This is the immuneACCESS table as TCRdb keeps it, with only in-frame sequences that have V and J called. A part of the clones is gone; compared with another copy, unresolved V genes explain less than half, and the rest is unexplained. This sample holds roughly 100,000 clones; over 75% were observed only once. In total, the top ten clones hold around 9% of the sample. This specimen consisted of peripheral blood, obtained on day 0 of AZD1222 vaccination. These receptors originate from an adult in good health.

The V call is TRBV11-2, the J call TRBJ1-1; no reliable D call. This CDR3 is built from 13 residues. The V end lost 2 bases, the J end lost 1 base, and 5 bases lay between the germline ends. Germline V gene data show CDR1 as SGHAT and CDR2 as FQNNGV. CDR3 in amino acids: CASSLKENTEAFF. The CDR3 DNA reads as TGTGCCAGCAGCTTAAAGGAGAACACTGAAGCTTTCTTT.

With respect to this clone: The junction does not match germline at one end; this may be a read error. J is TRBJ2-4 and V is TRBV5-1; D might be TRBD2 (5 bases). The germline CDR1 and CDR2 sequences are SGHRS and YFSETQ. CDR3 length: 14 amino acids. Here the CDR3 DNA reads TGCGCCAGCAGCTTGGGCCTAGCCAAAAACATCCAGTACTTC. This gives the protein CASSLGLAKNIQYF.

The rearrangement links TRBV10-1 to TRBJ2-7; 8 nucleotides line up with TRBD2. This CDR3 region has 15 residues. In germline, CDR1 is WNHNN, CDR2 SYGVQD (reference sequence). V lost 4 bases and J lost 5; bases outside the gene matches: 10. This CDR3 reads CASSGFSGTIDEQYF. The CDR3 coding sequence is TGCGCCAGCAGTGGGTTTAGCGGGACGATCGACGAGCAGTACTTC.

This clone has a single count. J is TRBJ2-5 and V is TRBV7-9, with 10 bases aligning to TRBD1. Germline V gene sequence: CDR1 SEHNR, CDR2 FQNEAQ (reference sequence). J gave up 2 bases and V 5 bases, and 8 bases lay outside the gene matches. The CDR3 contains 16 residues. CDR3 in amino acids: CASSIDRGRKQETQYF. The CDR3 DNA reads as TGTGCCAGCAGCATAGACAGGGGGCGGAAACAAGAGACCCAGTACTTC.

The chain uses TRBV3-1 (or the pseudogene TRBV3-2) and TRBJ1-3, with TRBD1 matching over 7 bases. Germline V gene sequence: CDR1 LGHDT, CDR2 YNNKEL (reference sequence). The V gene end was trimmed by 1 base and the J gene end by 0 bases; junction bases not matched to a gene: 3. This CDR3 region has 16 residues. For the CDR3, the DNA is TGTGCCAGCAGCCAAGGGAGGGGGCCCTCTGGAAACACCATATATTTT. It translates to CASSQGRGPSGNTIYF.

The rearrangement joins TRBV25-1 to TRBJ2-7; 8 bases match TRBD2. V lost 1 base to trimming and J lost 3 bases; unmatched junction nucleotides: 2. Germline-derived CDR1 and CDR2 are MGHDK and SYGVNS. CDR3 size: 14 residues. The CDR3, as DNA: TGTGCCAGCAGTGAATTCGGGGGGGTCTACGAGCAGTACTTC. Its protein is CASSEFGGVYEQYF.

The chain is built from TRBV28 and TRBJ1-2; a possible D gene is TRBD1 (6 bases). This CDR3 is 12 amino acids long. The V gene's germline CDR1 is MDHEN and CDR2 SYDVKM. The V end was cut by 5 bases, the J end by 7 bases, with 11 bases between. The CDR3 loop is CASSTTGSGYTF. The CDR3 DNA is TGTGCCAGCAGTACAACAGGGTCTGGCTACACCTTC.

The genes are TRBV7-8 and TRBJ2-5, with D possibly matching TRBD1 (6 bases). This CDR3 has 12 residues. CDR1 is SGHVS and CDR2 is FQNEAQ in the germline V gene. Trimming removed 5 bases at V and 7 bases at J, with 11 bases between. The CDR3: CASSPTTGTQYF. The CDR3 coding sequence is TGTGCCAGCAGCCCTACGACAGGGACCCAGTACTTC.

The CDR3 region is CASSSRTLSGNQPQHF. For the CDR3, the DNA is TGTGCCAGCAGCTCCCGGACCCTGTCTGGCAATCAGCCCCAGCATTTT. The chain uses TRBV7-2 and TRBJ1-5; D gene ambiguous. The CDR3 extends over 16 amino acids. Germline V gene lookup returns CDR1 SGHTA and CDR2 FQGNSA. V shed 4 bases and J shed 2 bases, with 15 bases lying between them.

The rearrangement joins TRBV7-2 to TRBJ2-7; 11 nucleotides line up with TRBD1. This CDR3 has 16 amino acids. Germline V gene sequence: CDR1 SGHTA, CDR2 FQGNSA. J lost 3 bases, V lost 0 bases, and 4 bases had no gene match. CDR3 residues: CASSLAEGTGGYEQYF. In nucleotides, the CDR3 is TGTGCCAGCAGCTTAGCGGAAGGGACAGGGGGCTACGAGCAGTACTTC. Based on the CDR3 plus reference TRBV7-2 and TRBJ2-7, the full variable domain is GAGVSQSPSNKVTEKGKDVELRCDPISGHTALYWYRQSLGQGLEFLIYFQGNSAPDKSGLPSDRFSAERTGGSVSTLTIQRTQQEDSAVYLCASSLAEGTGGYEQYFGPGTRLTVT.

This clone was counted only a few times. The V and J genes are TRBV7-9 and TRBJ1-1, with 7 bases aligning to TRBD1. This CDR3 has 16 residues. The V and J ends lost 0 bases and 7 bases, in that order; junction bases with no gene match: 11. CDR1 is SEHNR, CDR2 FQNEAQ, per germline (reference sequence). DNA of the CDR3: TGTGCCAGCAGCTTAGCAGGGCCGACAGGGACGGGTGAAGCTTTCTTT. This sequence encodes CASSLAGPTGTGEAFF.